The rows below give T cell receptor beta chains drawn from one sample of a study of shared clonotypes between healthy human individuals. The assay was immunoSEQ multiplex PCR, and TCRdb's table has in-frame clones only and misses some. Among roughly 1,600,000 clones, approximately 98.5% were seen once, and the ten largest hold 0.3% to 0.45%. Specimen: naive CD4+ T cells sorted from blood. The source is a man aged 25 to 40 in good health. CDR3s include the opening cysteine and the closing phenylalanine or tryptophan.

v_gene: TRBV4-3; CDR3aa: CASSQATSGSYNEQFF
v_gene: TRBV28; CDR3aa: CASSLWTGQGSNQPQHF
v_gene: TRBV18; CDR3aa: CASSPMGAGANVLTF
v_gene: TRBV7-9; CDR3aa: CASSPDKSNEQFF
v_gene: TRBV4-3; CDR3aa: CASSRTGGWGEQFF
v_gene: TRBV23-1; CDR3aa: CASSGYTF
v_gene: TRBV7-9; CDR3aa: CASSFRLAGGLGEQFF
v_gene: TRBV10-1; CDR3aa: CASSRGPNEKLFF
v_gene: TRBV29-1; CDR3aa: CSVGPDRDYEQYF
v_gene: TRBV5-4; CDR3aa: CASSEGLAEVNEQFF
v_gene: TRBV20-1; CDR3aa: CSRGSQETQYF
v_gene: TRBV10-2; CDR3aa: CASIPYERDTYEQYF
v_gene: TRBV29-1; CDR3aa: CSVVVAGISTDTQYF
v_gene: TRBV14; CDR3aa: CASSQAGRYSYNEQFF
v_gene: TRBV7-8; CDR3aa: CASSLDRNTEAFF